The next 25 T cell receptor beta chains were all read from a single sample in a study of T-cell reconstitution after alpha-beta-depleted transplantation in children. Library preparation (for TCRbeta) was performed with unique molecular identifiers. TCRdb re-called the PCR reads with MiXCR, one entry per CDR3 protein. The sample lists under 850,000 distinct CDR3 sequences, around 13% seen once, with 0.79% in the top ten. The sample consisted of PBMCs, taken before TCRalphabeta/CD19-depleted stem cell transplant. The origin of the receptors is a girl aged 2-10 years with congenital amegakaryocytic thrombocytopenia, due to receive a stem cell transplant.

The chain employs TRBV29-1 and TRBJ1-1; no clear D gene. The V and J ends lost 4 bases and 2 bases respectively, with 11 bases between them. Germline CDR1 and CDR2: SQVTM and ANQGSEA. The CDR3 consists of 13 residues. The CDR3 is CSVVRFPNTEAFF. CDR3 coding DNA: TGCAGCGTTGTACGGTTCCCTAACACTGAAGCTTTCTTT.

The chain employs TRBV5-1 and TRBJ2-3; no reliable D call. Germline values: CDR1 SGHRS, CDR2 YFSETQ. Trimming shortened V by 1 base and J by 4 bases, and 7 bases separated the two germline ends. The CDR3 loop spans 13 amino acids. The CDR3 coding sequence is TGCGCCAGCAGCTTGAACCTGGCAGATACGCAGTATTTT. This translates into CASSLNLADTQYF.

This clonotype has a count of ten or more. The V call is TRBV5-1, the J call TRBJ1-5; tentative D call: TRBD1 (6 bases). Germline V CDR1 and CDR2: SGHRS, YFSETQ. Trimming cost V 2 bases and J 0 bases, with 12 bases left between them. CDR3 length equals 16 residues. The CDR3 DNA follows: TGCGCCAGCAGCTTAGGGGGTTCTTATAGCAATCAGCCCCAGCATTTT. This gives the protein CASSLGGSYSNQPQHF.

This clonotype was counted ten times or more. V is TRBV20-1 and J is TRBJ2-2; D call uncertain. V lost 3 bases and J lost 4, with 6 bases in between. CDR1 is DFQATT and CDR2 is SNEGSKA in the germline V gene (reference sequence). The CDR3 sequence is 12 residues long. In DNA form, the CDR3 reads TGCAGTGCTAGGGTAGTCACCGGGGAGCTGTTTTTT. This encodes CSARVVTGELFF.

Comment on this clonotype: Since a much larger clone is just one base distant, this may be a read error. The chain's CDR3 is CAGSPRSGNEQFF. The DNA for the CDR3 is TGTGCCGGCAGCCCCAGAAGCGGCAATGAGCAGTTCTTC. This chain connects TRBV7-9 to TRBJ2-1, with D perhaps TRBD2 (5 bases). In germline, CDR1 is SEHNR, CDR2 FQNEAQ (reference sequence). This CDR3 has 13 residues. Based on the CDR3 plus reference TRBV7-9 and TRBJ2-1, the full variable domain is DTGVSQNPRHKITKRGQNVTFRCDPISEHNRLYWYRQTLGQGPEFLTYFQNEAQLEKSRLLSDRFSAERPKGSFSTLEIQRTEQGDSAMYLCAGSPRSGNEQFFGPGTRLTVL.

The table lists this clonotype with a few counts. The V and J genes are TRBV7-9 and TRBJ2-7; TRBD1 might be the D (6 bases). V shed 5 bases and J shed 1 base, with 15 bases lying between them. The CDR3 contains 15 residues. Germline V gives CDR1 SEHNR, CDR2 FQNEAQ (reference sequence). The DNA of the CDR3 is TGTGCCAGCAGCAAACAGGGTTGGCTGTCCTACGAGCAGTACTTC. It codes for CASSKQGWLSYEQYF.

Many counts were recorded for this clonotype. The V gene is TRBV20-1, the J gene TRBJ2-7, with TRBD2 as a possible D gene (6 bases). Germline CDR1 reads DFQATT; CDR2 reads SNEGSKA (reference sequence). The CDR3 has 15 residues. V was pared by 3 bases and J by 2 bases, with 17 bases between. The CDR3, as DNA: TGCAGTGCTAGGGCCCCTAGCGTGGGCACCTACGAGCAGTACTTC. It is translated as CSARAPSVGTYEQYF.

Ten or more counts support this clonotype. The chain is built from TRBV29-1 and TRBJ1-2; D ambiguous. V lost 8 bases and J 8 bases, leaving 9 bases between the germline ends. This CDR3 is built from 9 residues. Germline V gene data show CDR1 as SQVTM and CDR2 as ANQGSEA. The CDR3 spells CSIPEGYTF. The CDR3 bases are TGCAGCATCCCGGAGGGCTACACCTTC.

This clonotype was observed at least ten times. The genes are TRBV20-1 and TRBJ2-1; 8 bases are shared with TRBD2. Germline CDR1 and CDR2: DFQATT and SNEGSKA (reference sequence). With V trimmed by 6 bases and J by 4 bases, 5 bases remained unmatched. This CDR3 contains 13 residues. CDR3 nucleotides: TGCAGTGCGGCGGGAGGTTTATACAATGAGCAGTTCTTC. This encodes CSAAGGLYNEQFF.

To note about this clonotype: Mismatch with germline at one junction end may stem from a read error. The chain carries TRBV20-1 and TRBJ2-1; the D call may be TRBD1 or TRBD2 (5 bases each). This CDR3 region has 15 residues. Germline assignment: CDR1 DFQATT and CDR2 SNEGSKA (reference sequence). CDR3 nucleotides: TGCTGTGCCCCGTCGTTGGGACGGTCCTACAATGAGCAGTTCTTC. Its translation is CCAPSLGRSYNEQFF.

About this clonotype itself: A read error is possible here, since a much larger clone lies one base away. The chain recombines TRBV20-1 with TRBJ2-7; 7 bases fit TRBD2. The CDR3 has 17 residues. The V and J ends lost 7 bases and 1 base, in that order; junction bases with no gene match: 19. Per the germline V gene, CDR1 is DFQATT and CDR2 is SNEGSKA (reference sequence). This CDR3 is CSVVAPSGKAPSYEQYF. For the CDR3, the DNA is TGCAGTGTTGTGGCGCCTAGCGGAAAAGCCCCTTCCTACGAGCAGTACTTC.

This clonotype was seen repeatedly, ten times or more. The chain uses TRBV5-1 and TRBJ2-5; TRBD2 agrees at 11 bases. The V segment lost 4 bases and the J segment 1 base; nucleotides outside the gene matches: 3. The CDR3 loop spans 15 amino acids. Germline-derived CDR1 and CDR2 are SGHRS and YFSETQ. This CDR3 is CASSTGLAVQETQYF. The CDR3 bases are TGCGCCAGCAGCACGGGACTAGCGGTCCAAGAGACCCAGTACTTC.

There are a few counts of this clonotype. The genes are TRBV20-1 and TRBJ1-1, with a tentative D call TRBD1 (5 bases). With 4 bases removed from V and 1 base from J, the gap between germline ends came to 10 bases. The CDR3 contains 13 residues. Germline loops: CDR1 DFQATT, CDR2 SNEGSKA (reference sequence). In DNA form, the CDR3 reads TGCAGTGCTAAGAGGGACGGGAACACTGAAGCTTTCTTT. This codes for CSAKRDGNTEAFF.

V gene TRBV5-1 combines with J gene TRBJ2-2, with D perhaps matching TRBD1 or TRBD2 (6 bases each). V was shortened by 4 bases and J by 3 bases, with 19 bases between the two germline ends. The CDR3 runs 17 residues. The germline gives CDR1 SGHRS, CDR2 YFSETQ. CDR3 in amino acids: CASSPTGGPAYTGELFF. In DNA, the CDR3 is TGCGCCAGCAGCCCGACCGGGGGCCCCGCCTACACCGGGGAGCTGTTTTTT.

This clonotype was found a few times. The chain joins TRBV20-1 to TRBJ2-1; tentatively, D is TRBD2 (7 bases). The CDR3 contains 16 residues. Germline CDR1 reads DFQATT; CDR2 reads SNEGSKA (reference sequence). Trimming pared 3 bases from V and 8 bases from J, leaving 23 bases between. The CDR3 reads CSARRGGREWEDEQFF. The CDR3 DNA follows: TGCAGTGCTAGGAGGGGGGGGCGGGAGTGGGAGGATGAGCAGTTCTTC.

Many counts were recorded for this clonotype. The genes are TRBV5-5 and TRBJ2-1; TRBD2 aligns across 13 bases. This CDR3 has 18 amino acids. Trimming removed 4 bases from V and 4 bases from J; junction bases left unmatched: 11. Germline CDR1 SGHKS, CDR2 YYEKEE (reference sequence). The CDR3 sequence is CASSRTPVGLAGYNEQFF. The CDR3 DNA is TGTGCCAGCAGCAGAACGCCCGTGGGACTAGCGGGATACAATGAGCAGTTCTTC.

This rearrangement joins TRBV12-3 or TRBV12-4 to TRBJ2-7; TRBD2 matches at 9 bases. CDR3 length: 15 amino acids. V gave up 7 bases and J gave up 1 base; unmatched junction bases: 8. The DNA for the CDR3 is TGTGCCAGCACCCAAGGACTAGCGCCTTCCTACGAGCAGTACTTC. Its protein product is CASTQGLAPSYEQYF.

This clonotype appeared many times. The rearrangement joins TRBV7-6 to TRBJ2-3; D is unclear. The V gene's germline CDR1 is SGHVS and CDR2 FNYEAQ. V gave up 4 bases and J gave up 5 bases, with 16 bases separating them. The length of the CDR3 is 15 residues. CDR3 sequence: CASSSRPGRLDTQYF. In DNA form, the CDR3 reads TGTGCCAGCAGCTCTAGACCCGGTCGTTTAGATACGCAGTATTTT.

The rearrangement joins TRBV7-2 to TRBJ2-2; D unclear. The CDR3 runs 14 residues. V was shortened by 5 bases and J by 6 bases, with 13 bases between the two germline ends. Per germline, CDR1 SGHTA and CDR2 FQGNSA. DNA for the CDR3: TGTGCCAGCAGCGCGACCCTGGCTTCCGGGGAGCTGTTTTTT. This encodes CASSATLASGELFF.

In this sample, this clonotype turned up a few times. This chain connects TRBV2 to TRBJ1-2; D is ambiguous. The V gene lost 3 bases and the J gene lost 0 bases, with 8 bases spanning the gap. CDR3 length equals 14 residues. Germline CDR1 SNHLY, CDR2 FYNNEI. The CDR3 DNA reads as TGTGCCAGCAGTGACGGTATGGCTAACTATGGCTACACCTTC. This encodes CASSDGMANYGYTF.

This clonotype came up many times. The rearrangement joins TRBV7-9 to TRBJ2-3; D not resolved. Per the germline V gene, CDR1 is SEHNR and CDR2 is FQNEAQ (reference sequence). This CDR3 contains 14 residues. V dropped 2 bases and J dropped 6 bases, with 12 bases sitting between them. Here the CDR3 DNA reads TGTGCCAGCAGCTTAACAGATTTAGGGGATACGCAGTATTTT. Its protein is CASSLTDLGDTQYF.

CDR3 DNA sequence: TGTGCCAGCAGAGGTGTGGCTGCCTTGACAGTGGATTATGGCTACACCTTC. Its translation: CASRGVAALTVDYGYTF. The chain combines TRBV28 with TRBJ1-2; D might be TRBD1 (5 bases). Germline V CDR1 and CDR2: MDHEN, SYDVKM. Trimming removed 6 bases from V and 5 bases from J, with 25 bases in between. This CDR3 has 17 residues.

This clonotype appeared many times. The chain couples TRBV7-2 to TRBJ1-1, with D possibly matching TRBD1 (5 bases). The germline gives CDR1 SGHTA, CDR2 FQGNSA. The CDR3 runs 15 residues. The V end was cut by 1 base, the J end by 4 bases, with 13 bases between. The CDR3 bases are TGTGCCAGCAGCTTAGTAGAGGGGCCAACCACTGAAGCTTTCTTT. It translates to CASSLVEGPTTEAFF.

V gene TRBV7-9 combines with J gene TRBJ2-3; D unresolved. Germline V gene lookup returns CDR1 SEHNR and CDR2 FQNEAQ (reference sequence). V gave up 5 bases and J gave up 8 bases, with 23 bases separating them. This CDR3 contains 16 residues. The CDR3 nucleotides are TGTGCCAGCAGCCGTTCGGCGGAAGGCGCAGGAGTTACGCAGTATTTT. It yields the protein CASSRSAEGAGVTQYF. Supplemented by reference TRBV7-9 and TRBJ2-3, the full variable domain reads DTGVSQNPRHKITKRGQNVTFRCDPISEHNRLYWYRQTLGQGPEFLTYFQNEAQLEKSRLLSDRFSAERPKGSFSTLEIQRTEQGDSAMYLCASSRSAEGAGVTQYFGPGTRLTVL.

This chain joins TRBV4-2 and TRBJ2-1, with 10 nucleotides matching TRBD2. V lost 4 bases to trimming and J lost 4 bases; unmatched junction nucleotides: 4. Germline loops: CDR1 LGHNA, CDR2 YNFKEQ. The CDR3 is 15 amino acids. Here the CDR3 reads CASSRAGGPYNEQFF. CDR3 nucleotide sequence: TGTGCCAGCAGCCGAGCGGGAGGGCCTTACAATGAGCAGTTCTTC.